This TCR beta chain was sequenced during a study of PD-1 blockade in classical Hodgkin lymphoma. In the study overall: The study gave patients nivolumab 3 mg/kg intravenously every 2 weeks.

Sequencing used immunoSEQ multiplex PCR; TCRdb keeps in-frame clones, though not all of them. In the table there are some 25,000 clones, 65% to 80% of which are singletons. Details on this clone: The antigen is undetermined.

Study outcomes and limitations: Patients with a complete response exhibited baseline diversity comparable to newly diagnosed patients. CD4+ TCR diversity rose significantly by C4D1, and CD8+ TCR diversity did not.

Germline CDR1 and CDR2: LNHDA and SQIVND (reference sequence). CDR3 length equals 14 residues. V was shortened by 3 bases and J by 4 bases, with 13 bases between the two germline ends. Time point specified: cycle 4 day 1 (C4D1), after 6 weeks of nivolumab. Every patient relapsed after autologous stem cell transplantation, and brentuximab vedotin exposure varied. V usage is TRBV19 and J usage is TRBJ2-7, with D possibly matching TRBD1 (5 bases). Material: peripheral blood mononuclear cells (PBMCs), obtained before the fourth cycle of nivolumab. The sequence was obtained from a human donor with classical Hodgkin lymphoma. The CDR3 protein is CASSITGLGYEQYF. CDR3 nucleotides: TGTGCCAGTAGTATCACAGGCTTGGGGTACGAGCAGTACTTC. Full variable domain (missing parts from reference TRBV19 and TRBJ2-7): DGGITQSPKYLFRKEGQNVTLSCEQNLNHDAMYWYRQDPGQGLRLIYYSQIVNDFQKGDIAEGYSVSREKKESFPLTVTSAQKNPTAFYLCASSITGLGYEQYFGPGTRLTVT.